These 18 T cell receptor beta chains originate from one sample sequenced in a study of blood T cell repertoires in COVID-19. Some clones are missing from TCRdb's copy, which holds only in-frame ones; the method was immunoSEQ multiplex PCR. This sample has approximately 450,000 clones, with roughly 87% found just once. Sequencing input: PBMCs or T cells enriched from blood (not recorded which). The receptors originated from a woman under 30 with acute COVID-19.

CDR3 bases: TGTGCTCACGGTGCCTCTGGAAACACCATATATTTT. This gives the protein CAHGASGNTIYF. The genes are TRBV28 and TRBJ1-3, with no clear D. The CDR3 extends over 12 amino acids. The germline CDR1 and CDR2 sequences are MDHEN and SYDVKM.

The J gene is TRBJ2-7, the V gene TRBV7-2, with D perhaps TRBD1 (6 bases). Looked up from germline, CDR1 is SGHTA and CDR2 is FQGNSA. V was cut by 5 bases and J by 3 bases, with 14 bases left in between. The CDR3 totals 14 residues. The DNA for the CDR3 is TGTGCCAGCAGCACCCCCGCAGGGGTCTACGAGCAGTACTTC. Translating gives CASSTPAGVYEQYF.

The chain links TRBV19 to TRBJ2-1, with D tentatively TRBD2 (6 bases). The germline V and J ends were trimmed by 4 bases and 8 bases, with 18 bases remaining between them. The CDR3 loop spans 15 amino acids. Germline CDR1 LNHDA, CDR2 SQIVND (reference sequence). As DNA, the CDR3 is TGTGCCAGTAGTACTGGACTACGTAATGCGGATGAGCAGTTCTTC. Residues: CASSTGLRNADEQFF. Together with reference TRBV19 and TRBJ2-1, the CDR3 gives the full variable domain: DGGITQSPKYLFRKEGQNVTLSCEQNLNHDAMYWYRQDPGQGLRLIYYSQIVNDFQKGDIAEGYSVSREKKESFPLTVTSAQKNPTAFYLCASSTGLRNADEQFFGPGTRLTVL.

A few counts support this clone. The chain carries TRBV13 and TRBJ2-7, with 9 bases fitting TRBD1. Germline V gene data show CDR1 as PRHDT and CDR2 as FYEKMQ (reference sequence). This CDR3 has 14 residues. V lost 5 bases and J lost 5; bases outside the gene matches: 7. The CDR3 reads CASSQQGAGDEQYF. Here the CDR3 DNA reads TGTGCCAGCAGCCAACAGGGGGCTGGCGACGAGCAGTACTTC.

The rearrangement uses TRBV7-3 and TRBJ2-1; TRBD1 might be the D (5 bases). This CDR3 is 14 amino acids long. Germline lookup yields CDR1 SGHTA and CDR2 FQGTGA. The germline V and J ends were trimmed by 5 bases and 5 bases, with 13 bases remaining between them. For the CDR3, the DNA is TGTGCCAGCAGCGCACGCAGGGAAAACAATGAGCAGTTCTTC. Its translation: CASSARRENNEQFF. Variable domain in full (rest from reference TRBV7-3 and TRBJ2-1): GAGVSQTPSNKVTEKGKYVELRCDPISGHTALYWYRQSLGQGPEFLIYFQGTGAADDSGLPNDRFFAVRPEGSVSTLKIQRTERGDSAVYLCASSARRENNEQFFGPGTRLTVL.

The V and J genes are TRBV24-1 and TRBJ2-2, with 8 bases lining up with TRBD2. CDR3 size: 18 residues. The V segment lost 0 bases and the J segment 5 bases; nucleotides outside the gene matches: 10. Germline assignment: CDR1 KGHDR and CDR2 SFDVKD. CDR3 DNA sequence: TGTGCCACCAGTGATTTGTGGGGAGCGGGAGTGACGACCGGGGAGCTGTTTTTT. Translating gives CATSDLWGAGVTTGELFF.

The genes are TRBV10-3 and TRBJ1-6; D gene uncertain. The CDR3 runs to 15 residues. Looked up from germline, CDR1 is ENHRY and CDR2 is SYGVKD. Trimming took off 3 bases at V and 7 bases at J, with 13 bases between the two ends. CDR3 sequence: CAISDREGENSPLHF. The DNA of the CDR3 is TGTGCCATCAGTGATAGGGAGGGAGAGAATTCACCCCTCCACTTT.

The chain combines TRBV4-1 with TRBJ2-7, with TRBD2 matching 11 bases. This CDR3 comprises 15 residues. Germline V CDR1 and CDR2: MGHRA, YSYEKL. V gave up 3 bases and J gave up 2 bases; unmatched junction bases: 3. The CDR3 DNA reads TGCGCCAGCAGCCACCCGACTAGCGGGGCCTACGAGCAGTACTTC. Amino acids: CASSHPTSGAYEQYF.

The J gene is TRBJ1-1, the V gene TRBV30; the D is unclear. Trimming shortened V by 2 bases and J by 2 bases, and 9 bases separated the two germline ends. Germline CDR1 reads GTSNPN; CDR2 reads SVGIG (reference sequence). CDR3 length equals 13 residues. CDR3 sequence (DNA): TGTGCCTGGAGTATGGGCCGTAACACTGAAGCTTTCTTT. Translated, it gives CAWSMGRNTEAFF.

This clone has only one observation. V is TRBV27 and J is TRBJ2-1; the match to TRBD2 covers 9 bases. The V segment lost 0 bases and the J segment 7 bases; nucleotides outside the gene matches: 1. Germline V gene sequence: CDR1 MNHEY, CDR2 SMNVEV (reference sequence). The CDR3 contains 14 residues. This CDR3 is CASSLSGLANEQFF. The DNA of the CDR3 is TGTGCCAGCAGTTTATCGGGACTAGCAAATGAGCAGTTCTTC.

This clone has a handful of counts. The same CDR3 arises from other DNA sequences in this sample as well. The V and J genes are TRBV30 and TRBJ2-5; D is ambiguous. Germline CDR1 GTSNPN, CDR2 SVGIG (reference sequence). V was cut by 0 bases and J by 5 bases, with 4 bases left in between. The CDR3 covers 11 residues. This chain's CDR3 is CAWSVRETQYF. CDR3 nucleotides: TGTGCCTGGAGTGTACGGGAGACCCAGTACTTC. Looking up the rest from reference TRBV30 and TRBJ2-5 gives the full variable domain: SQTIHQWPATLVQPVGSPLSLECTVEGTSNPNLYWYRQAAGRGLQLLFYSVGIGQISSEVPQNLSASRPQDRQFILSSKKLLLSDSGFYLCAWSVRETQYFGPGTRLLVL.

This clone was seen more than once but under ten times. Other DNA sequences from this sample encode an identical CDR3 as well. This rearrangement joins TRBV9 to TRBJ1-5, with TRBD1 matching over 7 bases. The trim removed 0 bases at V and 4 bases at J, leaving 4 bases unmatched. The CDR3 has 15 residues. Germline assignment: CDR1 SGDLS and CDR2 YYNGEE. In DNA, the CDR3 is TGTGCCAGCAGCGTAGGGGACAGCCTTAATCAGCCCCAGCATTTT. It codes for CASSVGDSLNQPQHF. Drawing the rest from reference TRBV9 and TRBJ1-5, the complete variable domain is DSGVTQTPKHLITATGQRVTLRCSPRSGDLSVYWYQQSLDQGLQFLIQYYNGEERAKGNILERFSAQQFPDLHSELNLSSLELGDSALYFCASSVGDSLNQPQHFGDGTRLSIL.

The chain is built from TRBV9 and TRBJ1-2, with D perhaps matching TRBD1 (6 bases). The germline gives CDR1 SGDLS, CDR2 YYNGEE. The CDR3 has 15 residues. V was clipped by 3 bases and J by 3 bases, with 15 bases between them. The CDR3 reads CASSGWDTDYYGYTF. Written as DNA, the CDR3 is TGTGCCAGCAGCGGTTGGGACACGGATTACTATGGCTACACCTTC. Supplemented by reference TRBV9 and TRBJ1-2, the full variable domain reads DSGVTQTPKHLITATGQRVTLRCSPRSGDLSVYWYQQSLDQGLQFLIQYYNGEERAKGNILERFSAQQFPDLHSELNLSSLELGDSALYFCASSGWDTDYYGYTFGSGTRLTVV.

The J gene is TRBJ2-1, the V gene TRBV30, with 7 bases fitting TRBD1. J was trimmed by 9 bases and V by 1 base; bases with no gene match: 3. CDR1 and CDR2 from the germline V gene are GTSNPN and SVGIG (reference sequence). This CDR3 has 12 residues. The CDR3 region is CAWSDRGREQFF. CDR3 DNA: TGTGCCTGGAGTGACAGGGGCCGTGAGCAGTTCTTC.

CDR3 DNA sequence: TGTGCCAGTAGGCTCGGGACAGCCTCTGGAAACACCATATATTTT. Its protein is CASRLGTASGNTIYF. The J gene is TRBJ1-3, the V gene TRBV19, with 7 bases matching TRBD1. The CDR3 has 15 amino acids. V dropped 6 bases and J dropped 0; count of bases not matched to a gene: 5. The germline V gene encodes CDR1 LNHDA and CDR2 SQIVND (reference sequence).

J is TRBJ1-1 and V is TRBV5-4; tentatively, D is TRBD1 (5 bases). The CDR3 loop spans 15 amino acids. CDR1 and CDR2 from the germline V gene are SGHNT and YYREEE (reference sequence). V was trimmed by 0 bases and J by 10 bases, leaving 19 bases between them. CDR3 amino acids: CASSLGLYFGGSAFF. The CDR3 nucleotides are TGTGCCAGCAGCTTGGGGCTCTACTTCGGGGGTTCAGCTTTCTTT.

The rearrangement links TRBV5-1 to TRBJ2-7; 8 positions match TRBD1. Germline V CDR1 and CDR2: SGHRS, YFSETQ. The CDR3 loop spans 15 amino acids. V dropped 0 bases and J dropped 3; count of bases not matched to a gene: 5. The CDR3 region has the DNA TGCGCCAGCAGCTTGGGAGGGACAGGTTTCTACGAGCAGTACTTC. This sequence encodes CASSLGGTGFYEQYF.

The V and J genes are TRBV29-1 and TRBJ1-2, with D possibly being TRBD1 (6 bases). Germline CDR1 reads SQVTM; CDR2 reads ANQGSEA. The CDR3 totals 12 residues. V shed 4 bases and J shed 2 bases, with 8 bases lying between them. CDR3 sequence (DNA): TGCAGCGTTGTGGGGGCGAACTATGGCTACACCTTC. This gives the protein CSVVGANYGYTF.